These 10 T cell receptor beta chains were sequenced from one sample in a study of identical twins. Using its own MiXCR run on the 5' RACE reads, TCRdb lists one record per CDR3 protein. The sample includes about 150,000 distinct CDR3 sequences, under 4.5% of them seen just once. Sequenced sample: memory T cells sorted from blood. These TCRs come from a young man in good health.

In this sample, this clonotype turned up many times. The chain joins TRBV10-3 to TRBJ2-1; TRBD1 aligns across 10 bases. V was pared by 10 bases and J by 4 bases, with 7 bases of the junction left unmatched. The CDR3 length is 14 residues. In germline, CDR1 is ENHRY, CDR2 SYGVKD. In DNA form, the CDR3 reads TGTGCCACAGAGGGACAGGGGTTTTACAATGAGCAGTTCTTC. Its protein is CATEGQGFYNEQFF.

This clonotype was recorded at least ten times. The chain has TRBV12-3 or TRBV12-4 and TRBJ2-5, with D maybe TRBD2 (5 bases). Deletions cut 4 bases from V and 1 base from J, with 13 bases between. The CDR3 extends over 15 amino acids. The CDR3 coding sequence is TGTGCCAGCAGTTCTGCAACGGGGAGCCAAGAGACCCAGTACTTC. This gives the protein CASSSATGSQETQYF.

In this sample, this clonotype turned up many times. The rearrangement uses TRBV11-2 and TRBJ2-5, with TRBD1 as a possible D gene (5 bases). V was cut by 0 bases and J by 7 bases, with 9 bases left in between. Germline V gene lookup returns CDR1 SGHAT and CDR2 FQNNGV. The CDR3 is 13 residues long. The CDR3: CASSLETRGTQYF. CDR3 coding DNA: TGTGCCAGCAGCTTAGAGACAAGGGGGACCCAGTACTTC.

This clonotype was picked up many times. CDR3 bases: TGTGCCAGCAGCTTAGTCGCAGGGGGAAAAAAAGAGACCCAGTACTTC. As protein: CASSLVAGGKKETQYF. V gene TRBV7-8 combines with J gene TRBJ2-5; 7 bases map to TRBD1. The CDR3 length is 16 residues. Trimming at V came to 1 base and at J to 3 bases, leaving 8 bases not matched to a gene. CDR1 SGHVS and CDR2 FQNEAQ come from the germline V gene.

This clonotype was picked up many times. V usage is TRBV11-2 and J usage is TRBJ2-3; 7 nucleotides match TRBD2. Germline loops: CDR1 SGHAT, CDR2 FQNNGV. The CDR3 length is 13 residues. With 5 bases clipped from V and 3 bases from J, the junction kept 2 bases outside the gene matches. The DNA for the CDR3 is TGTGCCAGCAGCACGGGAGGTACAGATACGCAGTATTTT. It specifies CASSTGGTDTQYF.

This clonotype has a handful of counts. The chain combines TRBV14 with TRBJ2-5, with TRBD2 matching 8 bases. CDR1 is SGHDN, CDR2 FVKESK, per germline. Unmatched junction bases numbered 17, after V lost 4 bases and J lost 4 bases. This CDR3 is built from 18 residues. CDR3 sequence: CASSRLPISAGVRETQYF. CDR3 nucleotides: TGTGCCAGCAGCCGCCTCCCTATTTCAGCGGGAGTCCGAGAGACCCAGTACTTC.

This clonotype has at least ten counts. The chain carries TRBV3-1 and TRBJ1-1, with D possibly being TRBD1 (5 bases). From germline, CDR1 is LGHDT and CDR2 YNNKEL (reference sequence). Trimming removed 4 bases from V and 1 base from J, with 10 bases in between. The CDR3 sequence is 14 residues long. In nucleotides, the CDR3 is TGTGCCAGCAGCCTGGGACTCACGAACACTGAAGCTTTCTTT. The encoded protein is CASSLGLTNTEAFF. Looking up the rest from reference TRBV3-1 and TRBJ1-1 gives the full variable domain: DTAVSQTPKYLVTQMGNDKSIKCEQNLGHDTMYWYKQDSKKFLKIMFSYNNKELIINETVPNRFSPKSPDKAHLNLHINSLELGDSAVYFCASSLGLTNTEAFFGQGTRLTVV.

This clonotype was recorded many times. Its ends do not fully match the called genes, so a read error is possible. V and J are TRBV6-5 and TRBJ2-3, with 8 nucleotides matching TRBD1. Germline CDR1 and CDR2: MNHEY and SVGAGI. The CDR3 is 13 residues long. DNA of the CDR3: TGTGCCAGCAGTTACATGCCTGGCACAGGGGGGACTTTT. It translates to CASSYMPGTGGTF.

Remarks on this clonotype: A single base separates this from a much larger clone, so it may be a read error. The V gene is TRBV20-1, the J gene TRBJ2-3; D is undetermined. The CDR3 totals 16 residues. The germline V gene has CDR1 DFQATT and CDR2 SNEGSKA (reference sequence). The CDR3 nucleotides are TGCAGAGGCCTTCAAGCAGAGTACTCGTGGGGAGATACGCAGTATTTT. Translation: CRGLQAEYSWGDTQYF.

This clonotype was seen ten or more times. This chain links TRBV5-1 with TRBJ2-5; the D call may be TRBD1 or TRBD2 (5 bases each). Trimming stripped 4 bases from V and 5 bases from J, with 15 bases between. The CDR3 contains 14 residues. Germline V gene data show CDR1 as SGHRS and CDR2 as YFSETQ. This chain's CDR3 is CASSPGAAPETQYF. In nucleotides, the CDR3 is TGCGCCAGCAGCCCCGGGGCGGCGCCGGAGACCCAGTACTTC.